The 14 T cell receptor beta chains given below trace back to one sample, sequenced in a study of shared clonotypes between healthy human individuals. Sequenced by immunoSEQ multiplex PCR; TCRdb stores in-frame clones only, minus some. Here the sample spans around 1 million clones, approximately 80% being singletons. The sample was memory CD4+ T cells sorted from blood. Subset meaning: CD45RA-negative fraction. The receptor set was obtained from a man younger than 30 in good health.

The gene calls are TRBV6-5 and TRBJ1-6, with a tentative D call TRBD1 (6 bases). The CDR3 contains 14 residues. V lost 5 bases to trimming and J lost 10 bases, with 15 bases between them. Germline-derived CDR1 and CDR2 are MNHEY and SVGAGI. CDR3 sequence reads: CASSRRQDWSPLHF. The CDR3, as DNA: TGTGCCAGCAGTCGCAGACAGGATTGGTCACCCCTCCACTTT.

This chain connects TRBV4-3 to TRBJ2-3, with D hard to call. V was shortened by 0 bases and J by 11 bases, with 18 bases between the two germline ends. The CDR3 is 15 amino acids. Germline CDR1 and CDR2: LGHNA and YSLEER. CDR3 bases: TGCGCCAGCAGCCAAGATCCCGAGTCCAGATACGGGCAGTATTTT. Residues: CASSQDPESRYGQYF.

The CDR3 region has the DNA TGTGCCAGCAGTCACCGACAGGGAAAGGGGTCCTACGAGCAGTACTTC. Amino acid sequence: CASSHRQGKGSYEQYF. The rearrangement links TRBV28 to TRBJ2-7, with TRBD1 matching 7 bases. This CDR3 comprises 16 residues. Germline V CDR1 and CDR2: MDHEN, SYDVKM. The V segment lost 5 bases and the J segment 1 base; nucleotides outside the gene matches: 11.

The rearrangement joins TRBV5-1 to TRBJ2-2; 10 positions match TRBD2. J gave up 5 bases and V 3 bases, and 13 bases lay outside the gene matches. The CDR3 is 18 amino acids. Germline V CDR1 and CDR2: SGHRS, YFSETQ. CDR3 protein: CASSWVPAGGPGTGELFF. The CDR3 DNA sequence: TGCGCCAGCAGCTGGGTTCCAGCGGGGGGGCCGGGGACCGGGGAGCTGTTTTTT.

The genes are TRBV10-3 and TRBJ2-1; weak D call: TRBD2 (6 bases). Germline V gene sequence: CDR1 ENHRY, CDR2 SYGVKD. The V gene lost 4 bases and the J gene lost 2 bases, with 12 bases spanning the gap. CDR3 length equals 15 residues. The CDR3 region has the DNA TGTGCCATCAGTGGCGGGGTAAGCGCCTACAATGAGCAGTTCTTC. Translated, it gives CAISGGVSAYNEQFF.

The chain employs TRBV28 and TRBJ1-2; TRBD1 matches at 9 bases. The CDR3 covers 13 residues. V dropped 6 bases and J dropped 8; count of bases not matched to a gene: 7. Germline V CDR1 and CDR2: MDHEN, SYDVKM. The CDR3 nucleotides are TGTGCCAGCAGAATTACAGGGGGCATCGGCTACACCTTC. Protein sequence: CASRITGGIGYTF.

The J gene is TRBJ1-6, the V gene TRBV28, with 10 bases aligning to TRBD1. This CDR3 has 15 residues. CDR1 is MDHEN, CDR2 SYDVKM, per germline. The J segment lost 8 bases and the V segment lost 10 bases, leaving 11 bases of the junction unmatched. The DNA for the CDR3 is TGTGCCATCCAGGATCCCGGGACAGGGGATTCACCCCTCCACTTT. Translating it yields CAIQDPGTGDSPLHF.

This clone was seen only once. The rearrangement links TRBV19 to TRBJ2-2; 7 nucleotides agree with TRBD2. This CDR3 is built from 17 residues. Germline V gives CDR1 LNHDA, CDR2 SQIVND (reference sequence). Germline trimming cut 4 bases from V and 1 base from J; bases unmatched to any gene: 9. CDR3 region: CASSTGIAGLNTGELFF. The CDR3 DNA follows: TGTGCCAGTAGTACGGGGATAGCGGGCCTGAACACCGGGGAGCTGTTTTTT.

For this clone: This same CDR3 is encoded by further DNA sequences in the sample. The J gene is TRBJ1-1, the V gene TRBV7-6; D is undetermined. Trimming stripped 3 bases from V and 1 base from J, with 6 bases between. Germline CDR1 is SGHVS and CDR2 is FNYEAQ. The CDR3 is made up of 13 amino acids. The CDR3 reads CASSLEQNTEAFF. CDR3 in DNA: TGTGCCAGCAGCTTGGAGCAGAACACTGAAGCTTTCTTT.

The CDR3 sequence is CAISPTGQYNEQFF. CDR3 nucleotides: TGTGCCATCAGCCCTACTGGACAGTACAATGAGCAGTTCTTC. The chain is built from TRBV10-3 and TRBJ2-1, with D maybe TRBD1 (6 bases). The CDR3 runs 14 residues. Germline CDR1 ENHRY, CDR2 SYGVKD. The V end was cut by 6 bases, the J end by 4 bases, with 13 bases between.

The chain links TRBV2 to TRBJ1-4; tentatively, D is TRBD1 (5 bases). Germline V gives CDR1 SNHLY, CDR2 FYNNEI. This CDR3 region has 15 residues. Trimming pared 8 bases from V and 4 bases from J, leaving 17 bases between. In nucleotides, the CDR3 is TGTGCCAGCTTGTTAATTCAGGGATTTAATGAAAAACTGTTTTTT. Amino acid sequence: CASLLIQGFNEKLFF.

This rearrangement joins TRBV5-8 to TRBJ2-4, with D maybe TRBD2 (5 bases). This CDR3 region has 14 residues. V dropped 6 bases and J dropped 1 base, with 11 bases sitting between them. CDR1 is SGHTS and CDR2 is YDEGEE in the germline V gene. The CDR3 nucleotides read TGTGCCAGCAACTTAGAGGGTGCCAAAAACATTCAGTACTTC. Amino acids: CASNLEGAKNIQYF.

The chain recombines TRBV19 with TRBJ1-2; unclear D gene. The CDR3 sequence is 13 residues long. CDR1 and CDR2 from the germline V gene are LNHDA and SQIVND (reference sequence). Trimming took off 3 bases at V and 1 base at J, with 6 bases between the two ends. The CDR3, as DNA: TGTGCCAGTAGTATGGCCCTTAACTATGGCTACACCTTC. Amino acid sequence: CASSMALNYGYTF. The full variable domain, its missing parts supplied by reference TRBV19 and TRBJ1-2, is DGGITQSPKYLFRKEGQNVTLSCEQNLNHDAMYWYRQDPGQGLRLIYYSQIVNDFQKGDIAEGYSVSREKKESFPLTVTSAQKNPTAFYLCASSMALNYGYTFGSGTRLTVV.

This rearrangement joins TRBV7-3 to TRBJ2-2; TRBD2 might be the D (6 bases). Trimming stripped 6 bases from V and 5 bases from J, with 13 bases between. CDR3 length equals 14 residues. Per germline, CDR1 SGHTA and CDR2 FQGTGA. DNA of the CDR3: TGTGCCAGCAGTTCGGGGGTACCTACCGGGGAGCTGTTTTTT. Translated, it gives CASSSGVPTGELFF.